This T cell receptor beta chain was found in a study of CD8+ T cells in alopecia areata. General study results and limits: Researchers report lesional scalp, most notably alopecia totalis/universalis, outstripped normal scalp in clonality. Mice showed clearer TCR sharing than patients did, a gap that was possibly HLA-related. Scalp sequencing also captures normal skin's resident alphabeta T cells.

A word on this clone: What it recognizes is unknown.

In each case, RNA was isolated and then reverse transcribed into cDNA as the sequencing template. The data were produced by immunoSEQ multiplex PCR, yet TCRdb's version contains in-frame clones alone and is incomplete. Among around 120,000 clones listed, roughly 69% were seen once. Starting from PBMCs, sorting isolated CD4+ and CD8+ T cells. In germline, CDR1 is SGHTA, CDR2 FQGNSA. V lost 5 bases to trimming and J lost 6 bases, with 25 bases between them. The CDR3 consists of 17 residues. V gene TRBV7-2 combines with J gene TRBJ1-1; a weak D match, TRBD1 (6 bases). The specimen was CD4+ T cells sorted from blood. This TCR came from a human donor in good health. The CDR3 is CASSKVARRGEGAEAFF. CDR3 in DNA: TGTGCCAGCAGCAAAGTCGCCCGCCGGGGGGAGGGGGCTGAAGCTTTCTTT.